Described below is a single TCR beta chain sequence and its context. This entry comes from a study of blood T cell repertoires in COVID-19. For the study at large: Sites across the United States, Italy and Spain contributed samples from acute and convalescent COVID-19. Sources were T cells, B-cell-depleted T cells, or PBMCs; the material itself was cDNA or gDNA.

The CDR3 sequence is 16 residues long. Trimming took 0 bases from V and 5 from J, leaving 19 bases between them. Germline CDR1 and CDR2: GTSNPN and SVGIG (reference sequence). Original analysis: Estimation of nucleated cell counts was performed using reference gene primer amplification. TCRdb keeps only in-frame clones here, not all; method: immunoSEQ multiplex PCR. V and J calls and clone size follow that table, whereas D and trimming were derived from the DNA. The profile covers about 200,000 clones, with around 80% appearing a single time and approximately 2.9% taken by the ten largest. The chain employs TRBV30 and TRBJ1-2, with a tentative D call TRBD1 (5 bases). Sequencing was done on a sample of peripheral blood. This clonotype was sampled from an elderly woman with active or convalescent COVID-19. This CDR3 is CAWSVRQGGTGYGYTF. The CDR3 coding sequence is TGTGCCTGGAGTGTACGGCAGGGAGGGACGGGGTATGGCTACACCTTC.